The 15 T cell receptor beta chains below come from one sample, sequenced in a study of lymphopenia after photon versus proton radiotherapy. The table came from immunoSEQ multiplex PCR; TCRdb's copy has only in-frame clones and leaves some out. Of around 64,000 clones listed, 87% are singletons. Sequencing was performed on peripheral blood, taken from a patient treated with proton-based radiotherapy. The receptors here all came from a man aged 80 or over with esophageal cancer.

The V call is TRBV6-1, the J call TRBJ1-2; D is undetermined. The CDR3 is 13 residues long. The germline CDR1 and CDR2 sequences are MNHNS and SASEGT. V lost 0 bases, J lost 8 bases, and 10 bases lay in between. CDR3 nucleotides: TGTGCCAGCAGTGAAGCGCTTCTCCGAGGCTACACCTTC. Its protein is CASSEALLRGYTF.

This clone was detected a few times. The genes are TRBV5-1 and TRBJ2-2; no firm D call. The CDR3 runs 16 residues. Trimming stripped 0 bases from V and 1 base from J, with 10 bases between. Germline V gives CDR1 SGHRS, CDR2 YFSETQ. Here the CDR3 DNA reads TGCGCCAGCAGCTTGGAAGCCCCCCTGAACACCGGGGAGCTGTTTTTT. Protein product: CASSLEAPLNTGELFF.

The gene calls are TRBV4-3 and TRBJ2-3; D is uncertain. This CDR3 spans 14 amino acids. V dropped 3 bases and J dropped 6 bases, with 13 bases sitting between them. CDR1 is LGHNA and CDR2 is YSLEER in the germline V gene. The CDR3 protein is CASSQNALGDTQYF. CDR3 in DNA: TGCGCCAGCAGCCAGAACGCGCTAGGGGATACGCAGTATTTT.

The V call is TRBV7-8, the J call TRBJ2-5; possibly TRBD1 for D (6 bases). The V end was cut by 2 bases, the J end by 2 bases, with 9 bases between. In germline, CDR1 is SGHVS, CDR2 FQNEAQ. The CDR3 runs to 14 residues. The chain's CDR3 is CASSLRGQQETQYF. The CDR3 nucleotides are TGTGCCAGCAGCTTAAGAGGACAGCAAGAGACCCAGTACTTC. Together with reference TRBV7-8 and TRBJ2-5, the CDR3 gives the full variable domain: GAGVSQSPRYKVAKRGQDVALRCDPISGHVSLFWYQQALGQGPEFLTYFQNEAQLDKSGLPSDRFFAERPEGSVSTLKIQRTQQEDSAVYLCASSLRGQQETQYFGPGTRLLVL.

This clone was detected once. This chain joins TRBV28 and TRBJ2-3; D is uncertain. The CDR3 spans 11 residues. Trimming pared 3 bases from V and 6 bases from J, leaving 4 bases between. The germline V gene has CDR1 MDHEN and CDR2 SYDVKM. CDR3 in DNA: TGTGCCAGCAGTTTGGGGGATACGCAGTATTTT. Protein: CASSLGDTQYF. Filled out from reference TRBV28 and TRBJ2-3, the complete variable domain reads DVKVTQSSRYLVKRTGEKVFLECVQDMDHENMFWYRQDPGLGLRLIYFSYDVKMKEKGDIPEGYSVSREKKERFSLILESASTNQTSMYLCASSLGDTQYFGPGTRLTVL.

The V gene is TRBV30, the J gene TRBJ1-4; no clear D. There are 14 residues in the CDR3. Trimming removed 1 base from V and 3 bases from J, with 9 bases in between. Germline V gene lookup returns CDR1 GTSNPN and CDR2 SVGIG (reference sequence). The CDR3 coding sequence is TGTGCCTGGAGTGGAGGGCTGGCTAATGAAAAACTGTTTTTT. Amino acids: CAWSGGLANEKLFF. Supplemented by reference TRBV30 and TRBJ1-4, the full variable domain reads SQTIHQWPATLVQPVGSPLSLECTVEGTSNPNLYWYRQAAGRGLQLLFYSVGIGQISSEVPQNLSASRPQDRQFILSSKKLLLSDSGFYLCAWSGGLANEKLFFGSGTQLSVL.

The chain combines TRBV7-2 with TRBJ1-1, with a weak D call TRBD1 (5 bases). Trimming left V 1 base short and J 6 bases short, with 9 bases between. The V gene's germline CDR1 is SGHTA and CDR2 FQGNSA. This CDR3 spans 13 amino acids. The CDR3 region is CASSLERGSEAFF. Written as DNA, the CDR3 is TGTGCCAGCAGCTTAGAGAGGGGCTCTGAAGCTTTCTTT. The variable domain in full, with the rest retrieved from reference TRBV7-2 and TRBJ1-1, is GAGVSQSPSNKVTEKGKDVELRCDPISGHTALYWYRQSLGQGLEFLIYFQGNSAPDKSGLPSDRFSAERTGGSVSTLTIQRTQQEDSAVYLCASSLERGSEAFFGQGTRLTVV.

CDR3: CASSLDATDTQYF. The CDR3 nucleotides are TGTGCCAGCAGTTTAGACGCCACAGATACGCAGTATTTT. The J gene is TRBJ2-3, the V gene TRBV5-6; D is unresolved. CDR3 length equals 13 residues. Trimming removed 5 bases from V and 2 bases from J, with 9 bases in between. Germline-derived CDR1 and CDR2 are SGHDT and YYEEEE.

The chain employs TRBV19 and TRBJ2-7; TRBD2 might be the D (5 bases). The CDR3 consists of 13 residues. V lost 10 bases, J lost 1 base, and 14 bases lay in between. Germline V gives CDR1 LNHDA, CDR2 SQIVND (reference sequence). The CDR3 sequence is CATGSLGSYEQYF. The CDR3 DNA reads as TGTGCCACGGGGAGCCTTGGTTCCTACGAGCAGTACTTC. Together with reference TRBV19 and TRBJ2-7, the CDR3 gives the full variable domain: DGGITQSPKYLFRKEGQNVTLSCEQNLNHDAMYWYRQDPGQGLRLIYYSQIVNDFQKGDIAEGYSVSREKKESFPLTVTSAQKNPTAFYLCATGSLGSYEQYFGPGTRLTVT.

J is TRBJ1-1 and V is TRBV18, with 7 bases that match TRBD1. Germline CDR1 KGHSH, CDR2 LQKENI. CDR3 length: 14 residues. The V segment lost 5 bases and the J segment 2 bases; nucleotides outside the gene matches: 5. CDR3 DNA: TGTGCCAGCTCAATGGGACAGTTAAACACTGAAGCTTTCTTT. Translated, it gives CASSMGQLNTEAFF.

The chain couples TRBV7-2 to TRBJ1-1; D remains ambiguous. V was shortened by 3 bases and J by 1 base, with 12 bases between the two germline ends. The germline gives CDR1 SGHTA, CDR2 FQGNSA. The CDR3 is 15 amino acids. DNA of the CDR3: TGTGCCAGCAGCTTGGCACCGACGGCGAACACTGAAGCTTTCTTT. Translated: CASSLAPTANTEAFF. The full variable domain, with the rest looked up from reference TRBV7-2 and TRBJ1-1, is GAGVSQSPSNKVTEKGKDVELRCDPISGHTALYWYRQSLGQGLEFLIYFQGNSAPDKSGLPSDRFSAERTGGSVSTLTIQRTQQEDSAVYLCASSLAPTANTEAFFGQGTRLTVV.

In this sample, this clone turned up a few times. This sequence joins TRBV27 and TRBJ1-4; possible D gene TRBD1, 5 bases. This CDR3 region has 15 residues. Trimming took 2 bases from V and 2 from J, leaving 9 bases between them. CDR1 and CDR2 from the germline V gene are MNHEY and SMNVEV (reference sequence). CDR3 in DNA: TGTGCCAGCAGTTTACAGGGTGCGACTAATGAAAAACTGTTTTTT. Its translation is CASSLQGATNEKLFF.

The J gene is TRBJ2-2, the V gene TRBV6-5; 7 bases line up with TRBD1. In germline, CDR1 is MNHEY, CDR2 SVGAGI. The trim removed 6 bases at V and 4 bases at J, leaving 5 bases unmatched. There are 14 residues in the CDR3. The CDR3 spells CASSEGQFTGELFF. The CDR3 nucleotides read TGTGCCAGCAGCGAGGGACAGTTCACCGGGGAGCTGTTTTTT.

The table lists this clone with a few counts. The chain employs TRBV4-1 and TRBJ1-2; D gene unclear. The CDR3 is 14 residues long. The ends were cut back, 0 bases at V and 4 bases at J, with 9 bases in the middle. CDR1 is MGHRA, CDR2 YSYEKL, per germline. The CDR3, as DNA: TGCGCCAGCAGCCAAGATCTGGGGTCCTATGGCTACACCTTC. This sequence encodes CASSQDLGSYGYTF.

The chain is built from TRBV15 and TRBJ2-7; no clear D gene. This CDR3 spans 13 amino acids. Trimming left V 5 bases short and J 7 bases short, with 15 bases between. CDR1 is LNHNV and CDR2 is YYDKDF in the germline V gene (reference sequence). CDR3 amino acids: CATSEGPIREQYF. The CDR3 DNA follows: TGTGCCACCAGCGAAGGACCCATTAGGGAGCAGTACTTC.